The entry that follows covers one T cell receptor beta chain sequence. Its antigen is as yet unknown. The data derive from a study of T cell responses to AZD1222 COVID-19 vaccine. Study observations and caveats: Repertoire sampling happened only post peak T cell response.

This CDR3 is 14 amino acids long. CDR1 and CDR2 (germline): LNHDA, SQIVND (reference sequence). Trimming pared 4 bases from V and 9 bases from J, leaving 18 bases between. Only in-frame clones appear in the TCRdb table, and some are missing; sequencing was by immunoSEQ multiplex PCR. The sample lists some 130,000 clones, around four fifths seen once, with about 4% in the top ten. The genes are TRBV19 and TRBJ1-1, with D perhaps matching TRBD1 (6 bases). Sequenced material: peripheral blood, taken on day 0 of AZD1222 vaccination. The TCR comes from an adult in good health. CDR3 amino acids: CASSTGEAGAKAFF. CDR3 nucleotides: TGTGCCAGTAGTACCGGCGAGGCGGGGGCTAAAGCTTTCTTT.